Following are 26 T cell receptor beta chains from one sample sequenced in a study of immune reconstitution after stem cell transplant in scleroderma. TCRdb re-called the RT-PCR reads through MiXCR, storing one row per CDR3 protein. The sample lists 1,500 to 2,000 distinct CDR3 sequences; approximately 3.6% were seen once. The biological material was taken before or after autologous hematopoietic stem cell transplantation (not recorded which). The origin of the receptors is a male donor with systemic sclerosis.

This clonotype ranks as medium-sized. This sequence joins TRBV5-1 and TRBJ2-1; TRBD1 matches at 7 bases. The CDR3 spans 15 residues. V was pared by 4 bases and J by 3 bases, with 7 bases of the junction left unmatched. Germline V gene sequence: CDR1 SGHRS, CDR2 YFSETQ. The CDR3 nucleotides read TGCGCCAGCAGCCTACAGGGGACAGACTACAATGAGCAGTTCTTC. Residues: CASSLQGTDYNEQFF.

By share, this clonotype counts as medium-sized (0.01 to 0.1%). V is TRBV5-1 and J is TRBJ1-1; D is undetermined. Germline V gives CDR1 SGHRS, CDR2 YFSETQ. This CDR3 comprises 16 residues. V shed 4 bases and J shed 2 bases, with 18 bases lying between them. The CDR3 nucleotides are TGCGCCAGCAGCGGACGCCCGATGGGCAGCAACACTGAAGCTTTCTTT. Amino acids: CASSGRPMGSNTEAFF.

This clonotype is medium-sized by share. The junction does not match germline at one end; this may be a read error. The J gene is TRBJ1-1, the V gene TRBV20-1, with D perhaps TRBD1 (6 bases). Germline V gives CDR1 DFQATT, CDR2 SNEGSKA (reference sequence). The CDR3 runs to 12 residues. The CDR3 DNA follows: TGCAGTGCGAGAGGGACACCCCCAGAAGCTTTCTTT. Encoded protein: CSARGTPPEAFF.

In its sample, this clonotype is medium-sized. V and J are TRBV29-1 and TRBJ2-7; D not certain. Germline CDR1 reads SQVTM; CDR2 reads ANQGSEA. The CDR3 is 12 residues long. Trimming took off 0 bases at V and 1 base at J, with 4 bases between the two ends. The CDR3 region is CSVEEGSYEQYF. In DNA form, the CDR3 reads TGCAGCGTTGAAGAGGGGTCCTACGAGCAGTACTTC.

Sample share makes this clonotype medium-sized. This chain's CDR3 is CASSAGRANVLTF. The CDR3, as DNA: TGTGCCAGCAGTGCAGGACGGGCCAACGTCCTGACTTTC. The chain uses TRBV2 and TRBJ2-6; no firm D call. With 4 bases removed from V and 5 bases from J, the gap between germline ends came to 6 bases. The CDR3 runs 13 residues. Germline V gene lookup returns CDR1 SNHLY and CDR2 FYNNEI.

This clonotype is labeled as medium-sized (0.01 to 0.1%). The V call is TRBV20-1, the J call TRBJ2-5, with 8 positions matching TRBD2. CDR3 length: 12 residues. CDR1 DFQATT and CDR2 SNEGSKA come from the germline V gene (reference sequence). Trimming took 8 bases from V and 2 from J; bases not matched to a gene: 4. In DNA, the CDR3 is TGCAGTCTCTCTAGCGGGCAAGAGACCCAGTACTTC. Encoded protein: CSLSSGQETQYF.

Within the sample, this clonotype is medium-sized. The chain employs TRBV6-5 and TRBJ1-2, with D uncertain. V gave up 0 bases and J gave up 4 bases, with 15 bases separating them. The CDR3 length is 16 residues. Germline CDR1 and CDR2: MNHEY and SVGAGI. The CDR3 DNA reads TGTGCCAGCAGTTACTCTAGGGCTGGGCCGGGCTATGGCTACACCTTC. The encoded protein is CASSYSRAGPGYGYTF.

This clonotype is classed as medium-sized. The CDR3 DNA sequence: TGCGCCAGCAGCTTGACAGGGGCCACAGATACGCAGTATTTT. It yields the protein CASSLTGATDTQYF. This chain uses TRBV5-1 with TRBJ2-3, with 7 nucleotides matching TRBD1. The CDR3 is made up of 14 amino acids. Losses at the gene ends were 1 base for V and 2 bases for J; bases not matched to a gene: 1. Germline-derived CDR1 and CDR2 are SGHRS and YFSETQ.

By share of the sample, this clonotype is medium-sized. V gene TRBV5-6 combines with J gene TRBJ2-5, with D unresolved. V shed 3 bases and J shed 1 base, with 10 bases lying between them. Germline-derived CDR1 and CDR2 are SGHDT and YYEEEE. The CDR3 covers 14 residues. The DNA of the CDR3 is TGTGCCAGCAGCTACGGCCCCTCCCAAGAGACCCAGTACTTC. It translates to CASSYGPSQETQYF. The full variable domain, with the rest looked up from reference TRBV5-6 and TRBJ2-5, is DAGVTQSPTHLIKTRGQQVTLRCSPKSGHDTVSWYQQALGQGPQFIFQYYEEEERQRGNFPDRFSGHQFPNYSSELNVNALLLGDSALYLCASSYGPSQETQYFGPGTRLLVL.

In its sample, this clonotype is medium-sized (0.01 to 0.1%). J is TRBJ1-1 and V is TRBV18, with D tentatively TRBD1 (5 bases). The CDR3 totals 15 residues. The V gene's germline CDR1 is KGHSH and CDR2 LQKENI. V lost 4 bases and J 4 bases, leaving 16 bases between the germline ends. The CDR3 sequence: CASSRSQGRGTEAFF. The CDR3 region has the DNA TGTGCCAGCTCACGGTCTCAGGGTAGGGGCACTGAAGCTTTCTTT.

This clonotype was seen a few times. This may arise from a read error, as a much more abundant clone is one base away. The rearrangement links TRBV5-1 to TRBJ1-1; D remains unclear. Germline V lookup: CDR1 SGHRS, CDR2 YFSETQ. V lost 3 bases, J lost 2 bases, and 8 bases lay in between. This CDR3 comprises 13 residues. The CDR3 spells CASSSWSNTEAFF. CDR3 bases: TGCGCCAGCAGCTCGTGGTCCAACACTGAAGCTTTCTTT.

This clonotype counts as medium-sized. The chain joins TRBV27 to TRBJ2-1; TRBD1 matches 8 bases. The CDR3 sequence is 13 residues long. Looked up from germline, CDR1 is MNHEY and CDR2 is SMNVEV (reference sequence). J was trimmed by 10 bases and V by 6 bases; bases with no gene match: 8. The DNA for the CDR3 is TGTGCCAGCAGGAGCAGGGGGCTACCCGAGCAGTTCTTC. Translating gives CASRSRGLPEQFF.

By share, this clonotype ranks as medium-sized. This CDR3 reads CASSGRDPNANTEAFF. CDR3 in DNA: TGCGCCAGCTCGGGCCGGGACCCGAATGCGAACACTGAAGCTTTCTTT. V gene TRBV5-1 combines with J gene TRBJ1-1; perhaps TRBD1 as D (5 bases). The CDR3 totals 16 residues. Deletions cut 7 bases from V and 1 base from J, with 20 bases between. Germline lookup yields CDR1 SGHRS and CDR2 YFSETQ.

This clonotype is judged medium-sized (0.01 to 0.1%). The genes are TRBV21-1 and TRBJ2-7; whether TRBD2, the table's D call, matches the DNA was not checked. TRBV21-1 is a documented pseudogene. This CDR3 is built from 17 residues. CDR3 nucleotide sequence: TGTGCCAGCAGCAAAGGGACTAGCGGGACCTGGAGCCACGAGCAGTACTTC. Translated, it gives CASSKGTSGTWSHEQYF.

This clonotype is termed large (0.1 to 1%). The rearrangement links TRBV19 to TRBJ2-7; 9 nucleotides match TRBD2. Trimming at V came to 8 bases and at J to 0 bases, leaving 2 bases not matched to a gene. CDR3 length equals 13 residues. Germline V gene sequence: CDR1 LNHDA, CDR2 SQIVND (reference sequence). CDR3: CASLAGSSYEQYF. CDR3 nucleotide sequence: TGTGCCAGTCTAGCGGGGAGCTCCTACGAGCAGTACTTC.

This clonotype is medium-sized (0.01 to 0.1%). V is TRBV20-1 and J is TRBJ1-2, with TRBD1 matching over 8 bases. This CDR3 spans 11 amino acids. The junction had 6 bases not matched to a gene; V was cut back by 8 bases and J by 7 bases. The germline V gene has CDR1 DFQATT and CDR2 SNEGSKA (reference sequence). DNA for the CDR3: TGCAGTCACCCAGGGGGCGGTGGCTACACCTTC. Translation gives CSHPGGGGYTF.

This clonotype is labeled as large. The chain uses TRBV10-1 and TRBJ1-1; D gene ambiguous. V shed 9 bases and J shed 0 bases, with 11 bases lying between them. Germline assignment: CDR1 WNHNN and CDR2 SYGVQD (reference sequence). This CDR3 spans 13 amino acids. CDR3 loop: CASQPVMNTEAFF. In nucleotides, the CDR3 is TGCGCCAGTCAGCCGGTTATGAACACTGAAGCTTTCTTT.

Judged by abundance, this clonotype is medium-sized. The chain uses TRBV12-3 or TRBV12-4 and TRBJ2-7, with 7 bases lining up with TRBD1. This CDR3 is built from 14 residues. J gave up 0 bases and V 5 bases, and 4 bases lay outside the gene matches. CDR3 sequence: CASSLGQASYEQYF. The CDR3 DNA reads TGTGCCAGCAGTCTCGGACAGGCCTCCTACGAGCAGTACTTC.

This clonotype ranks as medium-sized. The chain uses TRBV5-4 and TRBJ1-1, with TRBD1 matching 8 bases. Germline V CDR1 and CDR2: SGHNT, YYREEE (reference sequence). V gave up 4 bases and J gave up 1 base; unmatched junction bases: 6. CDR3 size: 15 residues. In DNA, the CDR3 is TGTGCCAGCAGCCCGGACCAGGGGGCGAACACTGAAGCTTTCTTT. Translation gives CASSPDQGANTEAFF.

The chain employs TRBV5-4 and TRBJ2-1, with 7 bases aligning to TRBD2. J was trimmed by 0 bases and V by 3 bases; bases with no gene match: 3. This CDR3 spans 15 amino acids. Germline V gene data show CDR1 as SGHNT and CDR2 as YYREEE (reference sequence). The CDR3 DNA is TGTGCCAGCAGCTGGGGACTAAGCTCCTACAATGAGCAGTTCTTC. Residues: CASSWGLSSYNEQFF.

By share, this clonotype counts as medium-sized (0.01 to 0.1%). The V call is TRBV27, the J call TRBJ2-1, with 8 bases matching TRBD1. The germline V gene encodes CDR1 MNHEY and CDR2 SMNVEV (reference sequence). With 3 bases clipped from V and 7 bases from J, the junction kept 5 bases outside the gene matches. This CDR3 is 14 amino acids long. Here the CDR3 DNA reads TGTGCCAGCAGTTTGACAGGGGCAGGAAATGAGCAGTTCTTC. It specifies CASSLTGAGNEQFF.

By frequency in the sample, this clonotype is medium-sized (0.01 to 0.1%). V usage is TRBV7-8 and J usage is TRBJ2-1, with a tentative D call TRBD2 (5 bases). The CDR3 length is 12 residues. Germline CDR1 is SGHVS and CDR2 is FQNEAQ. Trimming stripped 1 base from V and 11 bases from J, with 9 bases between. The CDR3 bases are TGTGCCAGCAGCTTAGTTCCTAGCAAGCAGTTCTTC. Translating it yields CASSLVPSKQFF.

By proportion, this clonotype is medium-sized. The chain carries TRBV12-3 or TRBV12-4 and TRBJ2-7; 8 bases agree with TRBD1. V dropped 5 bases and J dropped 2; count of bases not matched to a gene: 5. This CDR3 has 14 residues. The chain's CDR3 is CASSPRTGPYEQYF. The CDR3 DNA reads TGTGCCAGCAGTCCCCGGACAGGGCCCTACGAGCAGTACTTC.

This clonotype is labeled as large. The chain recombines TRBV6-5 with TRBJ1-2; tentative D call: TRBD1 (5 bases). The CDR3 totals 14 residues. Between the trimmed V and J ends, which lost 2 bases and 4 bases, there was a span of 11 bases. Germline CDR1 MNHEY, CDR2 SVGAGI. The CDR3 reads CASSYIDRFYGYTF. CDR3 DNA: TGTGCCAGCAGTTACATAGACAGATTCTATGGCTACACCTTC.

By share, this clonotype ranks as large. The chain has TRBV5-1 and TRBJ1-3; weak D call: TRBD1 (5 bases). The CDR3 covers 17 residues. Germline V gene sequence: CDR1 SGHRS, CDR2 YFSETQ. Trimming cost V 4 bases and J 0 bases, with 17 bases left between them. This CDR3 is CASSIEGRSSSGNTIYF. CDR3 in DNA: TGCGCCAGCAGCATCGAGGGACGGTCAAGCTCTGGAAACACCATATATTTT.

This clonotype is labeled as medium-sized. This chain links TRBV12-3 or TRBV12-4 with TRBJ2-3, with 7 bases aligning to TRBD2. This CDR3 comprises 16 residues. After removal of 5 bases from V and 4 bases from J, the junction contained 12 bases not matched to a gene. The CDR3 sequence: CASSTSPAGRADTQYF. DNA for the CDR3: TGTGCCAGCAGTACTTCCCCAGCGGGAAGGGCAGATACGCAGTATTTT.